This TCR beta chain stems from a study of T cells in Graves' hyperthyroidism and ophthalmopathy. The CDR3 runs 15 residues. Trimming stripped 4 bases from V and 1 base from J, with 13 bases between. The V gene's germline CDR1 is LGHDT and CDR2 YNNKEL (reference sequence). This clonotype was picked up many times. Regions amplified from RNA transcripts were the TCR beta CDR3 regions. The TCR CDR3 was amplified in a first-round RT-PCR using the HTBI primer set. MiXCR, run by TCRdb on the multiplex PCR reads, gives a single entry per CDR3 protein. The sample carries some 360,000 distinct CDR3 sequences, 15% to 20% recorded once.

The chain links TRBV3-1 to TRBJ1-1; no definite D call. Sequences were obtained from blood. The receptor was derived from a woman aged 40 to 49 with Graves' ophthalmopathy. The CDR3 DNA reads as TGTGCCAGCAGCCCTCCCAGAATACAGAACACTGAAGCTTTCTTT. Its translation is CASSPPRIQNTEAFF.